One and the same sample provided the 13 T cell receptor beta chains below, sequenced in a study of cytomegalovirus exposure and HLA in healthy donors (dated by TCRdb to 2015 to 2018). Library preparation employed the immunoSEQ multiplex PCR assay. Held by TCRdb, this immuneACCESS table contains in-frame sequences only and omits some clones. Under half of the omission traces to an unresolved V gene where checked; the cause of the rest is unknown. Present in this sample are about 57,000 clones, 85% to 95% of which were seen just once. The ten most abundant clones make up approximately 6.3% of the sample. Specimen: PBMCs. These receptor sequences come from a woman younger than 35 in good health and CMV-seronegative.

The chain links TRBV5-1 to TRBJ1-1, with D perhaps matching TRBD1 (5 bases). V was clipped by 4 bases and J by 7 bases, with 17 bases between them. This CDR3 has 14 amino acids. The germline V gene encodes CDR1 SGHRS and CDR2 YFSETQ. DNA of the CDR3: TGCGCCAGCAGCGCCCAGGCCCGGGGGAATGAAGCTTTCTTT. It is translated as CASSAQARGNEAFF.

This clone was observed once. The chain couples TRBV9 to TRBJ2-1; the match to TRBD2 covers 12 bases. The CDR3 extends over 16 amino acids. The V gene's germline CDR1 is SGDLS and CDR2 YYNGEE. The V segment lost 0 bases and the J segment 10 bases; nucleotides outside the gene matches: 8. This CDR3 is CASSVGLAGATGEQFF. The CDR3 nucleotides are TGTGCCAGCAGCGTAGGACTAGCGGGGGCAACCGGGGAGCAGTTCTTC.

A single count supports this clone. V is TRBV19 and J is TRBJ1-2; D is undetermined. Germline V gene data show CDR1 as LNHDA and CDR2 as SQIVND (reference sequence). The V end lost 3 bases, the J end lost 2 bases, and 16 bases lay between the germline ends. This CDR3 contains 16 residues. This CDR3 is CASSIGTFNTNYGYTF. The DNA of the CDR3 is TGTGCCAGTAGTATTGGCACCTTCAACACAAACTATGGCTACACCTTC.

The chain couples TRBV6-4 to TRBJ1-5; maybe TRBD1 (5 bases). The V and J ends lost 3 bases and 5 bases respectively, with 11 bases between them. CDR3 size: 14 residues. Germline V gene lookup returns CDR1 MRHNA and CDR2 SNTAGT. The CDR3 sequence: CASSEGVGYQPQHF. The DNA for the CDR3 is TGTGCCAGCAGTGAAGGGGTGGGCTATCAGCCCCAGCATTTT.

The chain employs TRBV9 and TRBJ1-4; D is unclear. V dropped 2 bases and J dropped 8 bases, with 16 bases sitting between them. Germline CDR1 reads SGDLS; CDR2 reads YYNGEE. The CDR3 totals 15 residues. The CDR3 nucleotides read TGTGCCAGCAGCGTTGACGGGGTTTCGTCGGAAAAACTGTTTTTT. This translates into CASSVDGVSSEKLFF.

The chain is built from TRBV9 and TRBJ2-3, with 8 bases lining up with TRBD1. Germline V gives CDR1 SGDLS, CDR2 YYNGEE. There are 17 residues in the CDR3. J lost 2 bases, V lost 3 bases, and 11 bases had no gene match. DNA of the CDR3: TGTGCCAGCAGCGCACCCAGGGGGCGGCGGTCCACAGATACGCAGTATTTT. It is translated as CASSAPRGRRSTDTQYF.

The chain carries TRBV9 and TRBJ2-3, with 11 positions matching TRBD2. Germline CDR1 and CDR2: SGDLS and YYNGEE. V was clipped by 0 bases and J by 4 bases; unmatched bases: 10. This CDR3 has 18 residues. CDR3 sequence (DNA): TGTGCCAGCAGCGTAGCTACGTCTAGCGGGAGGAGGGCAGATACGCAGTATTTT. As protein: CASSVATSSGRRADTQYF. The full variable domain, with the rest looked up from reference TRBV9 and TRBJ2-3, is DSGVTQTPKHLITATGQRVTLRCSPRSGDLSVYWYQQSLDQGLQFLIQYYNGEERAKGNILERFSAQQFPDLHSELNLSSLELGDSALYFCASSVATSSGRRADTQYFGPGTRLTVL.

The gene calls are TRBV7-9 and TRBJ2-1, with a weak D call TRBD2 (6 bases). V lost 1 base and J 6 bases, leaving 16 bases between the germline ends. Germline V gene lookup returns CDR1 SEHNR and CDR2 FQNEAQ (reference sequence). The CDR3 length is 16 residues. CDR3 protein: CASSLVGLGGSNEQFF. For the CDR3, the DNA is TGTGCCAGCAGCTTAGTGGGCCTCGGGGGATCCAATGAGCAGTTCTTC. The variable domain in full, with the rest retrieved from reference TRBV7-9 and TRBJ2-1, is DTGVSQNPRHKITKRGQNVTFRCDPISEHNRLYWYRQTLGQGPEFLTYFQNEAQLEKSRLLSDRFSAERPKGSFSTLEIQRTEQGDSAMYLCASSLVGLGGSNEQFFGPGTRLTVL.

The chain recombines TRBV21-1 with TRBJ1-3. TRBV21-1 is a pseudogene segment. CDR3 length equals 16 residues. The CDR3: CASTPMAGIWRNTIYF. In DNA form, the CDR3 reads TGTGCCAGCACTCCGATGGCGGGAATTTGGCGAAACACCATATATTTT.

The CDR3 DNA follows: TGTGCCAGCAGTTACTCGATTTTATGGGGAGGCGGCTACACCTTC. Encoded protein: CASSYSILWGGGYTF. The chain couples TRBV6-6 to TRBJ1-2; D gene uncertain. The length of the CDR3 is 15 residues. Germline V CDR1 and CDR2: MNHNY, SVGAGI (reference sequence). The ends were cut back, 0 bases at V and 8 bases at J, with 16 bases in the middle.

The chain has TRBV2 and TRBJ2-7; 10 nucleotides align to TRBD1. The CDR3 contains 12 residues. From germline, CDR1 is SNHLY and CDR2 FYNNEI. The V segment lost 3 bases and the J segment 11 bases; nucleotides outside the gene matches: 4. The CDR3 nucleotides read TGTGCCAGCAGTGAGGGACAGGGGTTGAAGTACTTC. It translates to CASSEGQGLKYF.

V usage is TRBV2 and J usage is TRBJ2-2, with a possible D match to TRBD1 (6 bases). This CDR3 region has 14 residues. Trimming took 2 bases from V and 5 from J, leaving 9 bases between them. The germline V gene has CDR1 SNHLY and CDR2 FYNNEI. Written as DNA, the CDR3 is TGTGCCAGCAGTGAAATCACAGGGACCGGGGAGCTGTTTTTT. As protein: CASSEITGTGELFF.

The chain joins TRBV6-1 to TRBJ2-2; 8 bases line up with TRBD1. Germline V gene lookup returns CDR1 MNHNS and CDR2 SASEGT. The CDR3 sequence is 13 residues long. The V gene end was trimmed by 6 bases and the J gene end by 6 bases; junction bases not matched to a gene: 3. CDR3 region: CASRGRGPGELFF. The CDR3 DNA is TGTGCCAGCAGGGGCAGGGGGCCCGGGGAGCTGTTTTTT.